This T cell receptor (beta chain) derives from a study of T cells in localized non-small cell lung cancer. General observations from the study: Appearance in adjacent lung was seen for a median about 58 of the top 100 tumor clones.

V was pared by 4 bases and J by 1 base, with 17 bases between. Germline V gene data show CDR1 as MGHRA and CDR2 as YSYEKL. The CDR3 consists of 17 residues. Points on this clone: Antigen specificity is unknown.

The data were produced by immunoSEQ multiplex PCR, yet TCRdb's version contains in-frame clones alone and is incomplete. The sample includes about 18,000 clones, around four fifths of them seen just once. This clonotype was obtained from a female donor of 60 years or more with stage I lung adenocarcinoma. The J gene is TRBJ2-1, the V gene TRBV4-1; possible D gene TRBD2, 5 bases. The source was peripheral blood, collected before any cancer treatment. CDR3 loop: CASSPRVLAGSYNEQFF. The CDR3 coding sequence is TGCGCCAGCAGCCCTAGGGTTCTAGCTGGTTCCTACAATGAGCAGTTCTTC.